Below, 20 T cell receptor beta chains from the same sample are listed, as sequenced in a study of a mutant IDH1 vaccine in newly diagnosed glioma. These receptors lack a known antigen. Time point here: week 5, during vaccination. The vaccine gave 300 ug of a 20-mer mutant IDH1 peptide subcutaneously per dose. Profiled with immunoSEQ multiplex PCR; TCRdb holds only in-frame clones, not every one. This table holds around 32,000 clones, roughly 90% found once. Sequencing used peripheral blood mononuclear cells (PBMCs), obtained from a glioma patient whose treatment included an IDH1 peptide vaccine. Source of these receptors: a woman between 35 and 50 years old with glioma. Some clones in this sample may be carry-over from other donors' samples.

Details on this clone: One end of the junction is discordant with germline, which a read error may explain. The genes are TRBV5-8 and TRBJ2-1; D is undetermined. CDR3 length: 12 amino acids. Germline V lookup: CDR1 SGHTS, CDR2 YDEGEE. CDR3 sequence: CASSLVYNEQFF. DNA for the CDR3: TGTGCCAGCAGTTTGGTCTACAATGAGCAGTTCTTC.

The chain is built from TRBV7-9 and TRBJ2-5; 12 bases agree with TRBD2. Per the germline V gene, CDR1 is SEHNR and CDR2 is FQNEAQ (reference sequence). The CDR3 loop spans 15 amino acids. The V segment lost 1 base and the J segment 5 bases; nucleotides outside the gene matches: 2. The CDR3 nucleotides are TGTGCCAGCAGCTTAGGACTAGCGGGGGACGAGACCCAGTACTTC. It encodes CASSLGLAGDETQYF.

The chain is built from TRBV28 and TRBJ2-2; 9 nucleotides match TRBD2. Germline assignment: CDR1 MDHEN and CDR2 SYDVKM. This CDR3 region has 15 residues. Trimming took 5 bases from V and 6 from J; bases not matched to a gene: 7. CDR3 nucleotides: TGTGCCAGCAGTATCGGCGGGGGGGCCCCCGGGGAGCTGTTTTTT. This codes for CASSIGGGAPGELFF.

This clone has a single count. V gene TRBV7-9 combines with J gene TRBJ2-2; D call uncertain. The CDR3 spans 12 residues. The V and J ends lost 7 bases and 2 bases respectively, with 5 bases between them. CDR1 and CDR2 (germline): SEHNR, FQNEAQ (reference sequence). DNA for the CDR3: TGTGCCAGCACGGGTAACACCGGGGAGCTGTTTTTT. Its protein product is CASTGNTGELFF.

The V call is TRBV15, the J call TRBJ2-1; tentative D call: TRBD2 (6 bases). The CDR3 runs 14 residues. The germline gives CDR1 LNHNV, CDR2 YYDKDF (reference sequence). Trimming removed 0 bases at V and 7 bases at J, with 10 bases between. CDR3 coding DNA: TGTGCCACCAGCAGAGATTCGGGGGAGAATGAGCAGTTCTTC. This encodes CATSRDSGENEQFF.

The V and J genes are TRBV9 and TRBJ2-1; unclear D gene. The V and J ends lost 0 bases and 0 bases respectively, with 7 bases between them. Per germline, CDR1 SGDLS and CDR2 YYNGEE. There are 15 residues in the CDR3. The CDR3 protein is CASSVVSGSYNEQFF. CDR3 in DNA: TGTGCCAGCAGCGTAGTATCGGGCTCCTACAATGAGCAGTTCTTC.

The chain joins TRBV5-1 to TRBJ2-7; tentative D call: TRBD2 (5 bases). Germline V lookup: CDR1 SGHRS, CDR2 YFSETQ. The CDR3 consists of 13 residues. Trimming pared 4 bases from V and 6 bases from J, leaving 14 bases between. The CDR3 loop is CASSNPTRGEQYF. For the CDR3, the DNA is TGCGCCAGCAGCAATCCGACTCGGGGCGAGCAGTACTTC.

This chain connects TRBV7-8 to TRBJ1-2, with no clear D. CDR3 length: 14 amino acids. Deletions cut 8 bases from V and 2 bases from J, with 15 bases between. Germline values: CDR1 SGHVS, CDR2 FQNEAQ. The CDR3 protein is CASYPGDKNYGYTF. In DNA, the CDR3 is TGTGCCAGCTATCCAGGAGACAAAAACTATGGCTACACCTTC.

This chain joins TRBV5-5 and TRBJ2-7; the D is unclear. V gave up 2 bases and J gave up 6 bases, with 12 bases separating them. Per the germline V gene, CDR1 is SGHKS and CDR2 is YYEKEE (reference sequence). The CDR3 covers 13 residues. CDR3 in amino acids: CASSFGVESEQYF. The CDR3 coding sequence is TGTGCCAGCAGCTTCGGAGTAGAGAGCGAGCAGTACTTC. Together with reference TRBV5-5 and TRBJ2-7, the CDR3 gives the full variable domain: DAGVTQSPTHLIKTRGQQVTLRCSPISGHKSVSWYQQVLGQGPQFIFQYYEKEERGRGNFPDRFSARQFPNYSSELNVNALLLGDSALYLCASSFGVESEQYFGPGTRLTVT.

The gene calls are TRBV12-5 and TRBJ2-7; D is unclear. Germline loops: CDR1 LGHNT, CDR2 FRNRAP. V shed 1 base and J shed 3 bases, with 1 base lying between them. This CDR3 region has 11 residues. CDR3 amino acids: CASGLGYEQYF. CDR3 in DNA: TGTGCTAGTGGTTTGGGCTACGAGCAGTACTTC.

The J gene is TRBJ2-2, the V gene TRBV7-6; D remains ambiguous. Germline values: CDR1 SGHVS, CDR2 FNYEAQ. The CDR3 sequence is 11 residues long. The V end was cut by 11 bases, the J end by 3 bases, with 7 bases between. CDR3 amino acids: CAARDTGELFF. The CDR3 nucleotides read TGTGCCGCAAGGGACACCGGGGAGCTGTTTTTT.

The chain employs TRBV11-2 and TRBJ1-3; 8 bases are shared with TRBD1. J lost 7 bases, V lost 8 bases, and 4 bases had no gene match. Looked up from germline, CDR1 is SGHAT and CDR2 is FQNNGV. The CDR3 contains 12 residues. This CDR3 is CASANRGNTIYF. The CDR3 coding sequence is TGTGCCAGCGCAAACAGGGGGAACACCATATATTTT.

The rearrangement joins TRBV28 to TRBJ2-5; the match to TRBD2 covers 11 bases. Per germline, CDR1 MDHEN and CDR2 SYDVKM. Trimming removed 5 bases from V and 3 bases from J; junction bases left unmatched: 5. This CDR3 comprises 15 residues. As DNA, the CDR3 is TGTGCCAGCAGTATCGCGGGACTAGCGGAAGAGACCCAGTACTTC. This translates into CASSIAGLAEETQYF.

The chain has TRBV6-1 and TRBJ2-1; 7 bases map to TRBD1. Losses at the gene ends were 11 bases for V and 4 bases for J; bases not matched to a gene: 11. CDR1 and CDR2 (germline): MNHNS, SASEGT. This CDR3 region has 14 residues. CDR3 in amino acids: CAGCRDSIYNEQFF. The DNA of the CDR3 is TGTGCCGGCTGCCGGGACAGTATATACAATGAGCAGTTCTTC.

This chain uses TRBV5-1 with TRBJ2-5, with 10 bases lining up with TRBD2. V gave up 4 bases and J gave up 5 bases; unmatched junction bases: 8. This CDR3 comprises 15 residues. CDR1 SGHRS and CDR2 YFSETQ come from the germline V gene. The CDR3 loop is CASSPAAGGSETQYF. CDR3 DNA: TGCGCCAGCAGCCCGGCAGCGGGAGGGTCGGAGACCCAGTACTTC.

V is TRBV7-9 and J is TRBJ2-3; 10 nucleotides line up with TRBD2. V lost 8 bases, J lost 0 bases, and 5 bases stayed unmatched. The CDR3 is made up of 15 amino acids. Germline V CDR1 and CDR2: SEHNR, FQNEAQ (reference sequence). CDR3 coding DNA: TGTGCCAGCCGTCAGACTAGCGGGAGCACAGATACGCAGTATTTT. It translates to CASRQTSGSTDTQYF.

V is TRBV13 and J is TRBJ2-7; TRBD2 matches 7 bases. The CDR3 length is 14 residues. The germline V gene has CDR1 PRHDT and CDR2 FYEKMQ (reference sequence). The junction had 1 base not matched to a gene; V was cut back by 0 bases and J by 2 bases. The CDR3 sequence is CASSLGRGAYEQYF. The CDR3 nucleotides read TGTGCCAGCAGCTTAGGACGGGGGGCCTACGAGCAGTACTTC.

V usage is TRBV2 and J usage is TRBJ1-4, with unresolved D. The CDR3 covers 14 residues. From germline, CDR1 is SNHLY and CDR2 FYNNEI. V lost 7 bases and J lost 5, with 14 bases in between. The CDR3 coding sequence is TGTGCCAGCAACTCTTGGTCCTCAAATGAAAAACTGTTTTTT. Translated: CASNSWSSNEKLFF.

CDR3 nucleotide sequence: TGTGCCAGCAGCAAGGGACTAGCGGGGGCGGCAGATACGCAGTATTTT. As protein: CASSKGLAGAADTQYF. The rearrangement uses TRBV4-2 and TRBJ2-3; TRBD2 aligns across 14 bases. V gave up 5 bases and J gave up 4 bases; unmatched junction bases: 5. Per germline, CDR1 LGHNA and CDR2 YNFKEQ. The CDR3 has 16 residues.

The chain employs TRBV7-8 and TRBJ2-7; 11 bases map to TRBD2. The CDR3 totals 15 residues. The V gene end was trimmed by 6 bases and the J gene end by 4 bases; junction bases not matched to a gene: 8. Per germline, CDR1 SGHVS and CDR2 FQNEAQ. The CDR3 DNA reads as TGTGCCAGCAGTTCGCCGACTAGCGGGACGTACGAGCAGTACTTC. As protein: CASSSPTSGTYEQYF.